The present entry profiles one T cell receptor beta chain with its context. This table comes from immunoSEQ multiplex PCR, and its TCRdb copy is limited to in-frame clones, with some not included. The sample shows some 200,000 clones, 84% of them seen only once. These data are taken from a study of blood T cell repertoires in COVID-19. CDR3 length: 13 residues. The ends were cut back, 7 bases at V and 7 bases at J, with 14 bases in the middle. Germline-derived CDR1 and CDR2 are SQVTM and ANQGSEA. This receptor was obtained from a woman aged 25 to 39 who had recovered from COVID-19. The sample taken for sequencing was peripheral blood. The chain carries TRBV29-1 and TRBJ1-6, with D tentatively TRBD1 (5 bases). CDR3 sequence reads: CSASMDTNSPLHF. CDR3 bases: TGCAGCGCCTCGATGGACACCAATTCACCCCTCCACTTT.